A selection of T cell receptor beta chains follows, all from one sample in a study of blood T cell repertoires in COVID-19. Only in-frame clones appear in the TCRdb table, and some are missing; sequencing was by immunoSEQ multiplex PCR. The sample holds about 160,000 clones, roughly 89% seen once. What was sequenced was peripheral blood. Receptors were obtained from a woman aged 70-85 years with COVID-19, enrolled during active disease. Each CDR3 is given with its conserved first and last residue. The D gene is left open where the match is weak. Not all rows give a size; the values are once, few, many and, for expanded clones, a class.

CDR3nt: TGTGCCAGCAGCTTACCGGGACAGGGAAGCGCTGGCTACACCTTC
CDR3aa: CASSLPGQGSAGYTF
j_gene: TRBJ1-2
d_gene: TRBD1
v_gene: TRBV7-2
abundance: .

CDR3nt: TGCGCCAGTAATCGGGGAAGAGACACTGAAGCTTTCTTT
CDR3aa: CASNRGRDTEAFF
j_gene: TRBJ1-1
d_gene: .
v_gene: TRBV5-1
abundance: .

CDR3nt: TGTGCCTGGAGCGACCCGCAGGCCAGCTATAATTCACCCCTCCACTTT
CDR3aa: CAWSDPQASYNSPLHF
j_gene: TRBJ1-6
d_gene: .
v_gene: TRBV30
abundance: .

CDR3nt: TGTGCCAGCAGTGCCGAGTATAATGAAAAACTGTTTTTT
CDR3aa: CASSAEYNEKLFF
j_gene: TRBJ1-4
d_gene: .
v_gene: TRBV2
abundance: .

CDR3nt: TGTGCCAGCACCCTAGATCTCCCAGATACGCAGTATTTT
CDR3aa: CASTLDLPDTQYF
j_gene: TRBJ2-3
d_gene: .
v_gene: TRBV6-5
abundance: .

CDR3nt: TGTGCCAGCAGCTTCAGTGACAGGGCCGGTGGCTACACCTTC
CDR3aa: CASSFSDRAGGYTF
j_gene: TRBJ1-2
d_gene: TRBD1
v_gene: TRBV7-9
abundance: .

CDR3nt: TGTGCCAGCAGCTACCAGACGGGGCGGCGGGATGAAGCTTTCTTT
CDR3aa: CASSYQTGRRDEAFF
j_gene: TRBJ1-1
d_gene: .
v_gene: TRBV7-8
abundance: .

CDR3nt: TGTGCCAGCAGTTCTACCCTGACTAGCGGGGGTGTCTTC
CDR3aa: CASSSTLTSGGVF
j_gene: TRBJ2-1
d_gene: TRBD2
v_gene: TRBV6-2/TRBV6-3
abundance: .

CDR3nt: TGTGCCAGCAGTCCTTCTGGAAACACCATATATTTT
CDR3aa: CASSPSGNTIYF
j_gene: TRBJ1-3
d_gene: .
v_gene: TRBV28
abundance: .

CDR3nt: TGTGCCAGCAGCCGACAGGGTCAGGGTACTGGAAACACCATATATTTT
CDR3aa: CASSRQGQGTGNTIYF
j_gene: TRBJ1-3
d_gene: TRBD1
v_gene: TRBV5-4
abundance: few

CDR3nt: TGCGCCAGCAGCTCGTCACCCGGGACAAGGGGGTTTGAGGCTTTCTTT
CDR3aa: CASSSSPGTRGFEAFF
j_gene: TRBJ1-1
d_gene: .
v_gene: TRBV5-1
abundance: .

CDR3nt: TGTGCCAGTGACCGACAGCCTGTAGGGGAAAAACTGTTTTTT
CDR3aa: CASDRQPVGEKLFF
j_gene: TRBJ1-4
d_gene: .
v_gene: TRBV2
abundance: once

CDR3nt: TGTGCCAGCAGTTGGATGGGGATGGGAGCTGAAGCTTTCTTT
CDR3aa: CASSWMGMGAEAFF
j_gene: TRBJ1-1
d_gene: .
v_gene: TRBV27
abundance: few

CDR3nt: TGTGCCAGCAGTTCGGACAGGGGGCAGCCCCAGCATTTT
CDR3aa: CASSSDRGQPQHF
j_gene: TRBJ1-5
d_gene: TRBD1
v_gene: TRBV5-6
abundance: .

CDR3nt: TGTGCCAGCAGCCCCGCTTCGGGACAGCACAATGAGCAGTTCTTC
CDR3aa: CASSPASGQHNEQFF
j_gene: TRBJ2-1
d_gene: TRBD1
v_gene: TRBV5-4
abundance: .

CDR3nt: TGTGCCAGCTCACCAATGGGGACAGGGTTGAACACTGAAGCTTTCTTT
CDR3aa: CASSPMGTGLNTEAFF
j_gene: TRBJ1-1
d_gene: TRBD1
v_gene: TRBV18
abundance: .

CDR3nt: TGTGCCAGTAGTACGCCGACACGGGGGGTCCTCCTTAGAGGAAACACCATATATTTT
CDR3aa: CASSTPTRGVLLRGNTIYF
j_gene: TRBJ1-3
d_gene: .
v_gene: TRBV19
abundance: .

CDR3nt: TGCGCCAGCAGCCCGGCACTGAACCGGCAGGTGAACACTGAAGCTTTCTTT
CDR3aa: CASSPALNRQVNTEAFF
j_gene: TRBJ1-1
d_gene: .
v_gene: TRBV5-1
abundance: .

CDR3nt: TGTGCCAGCAGTGAACGCAGGGGGGTAACAGATACGCAGTATTTT
CDR3aa: CASSERRGVTDTQYF
j_gene: TRBJ2-3
d_gene: .
v_gene: TRBV2
abundance: once

CDR3nt: TGTGCCAGCAGCTTCCCCTGGCGGGGGCCCCGACGGTGTATTCAGCCCCAGCATTTT
CDR3aa: CASSFPWRGPRRCIQPQHF
j_gene: TRBJ1-5
d_gene: .
v_gene: TRBV27
abundance: .

CDR3nt: TGTGCCATCAGTGAGTCCGCGGGGGGAGGAAGCAATCAGCCCCAGCATTTT
CDR3aa: CAISESAGGGSNQPQHF
j_gene: TRBJ1-5
d_gene: .
v_gene: TRBV10-3
abundance: .

CDR3nt: TGTGCCAGCAGCTCCGCCGTGCAGACGGGAGACACTGAAGCTTTCTTT
CDR3aa: CASSSAVQTGDTEAFF
j_gene: TRBJ1-1
d_gene: .
v_gene: TRBV7-6
abundance: .

CDR3nt: TGTGCCAGCACTCGAGACAGGGCTGAAGCTTTCTTT
CDR3aa: CASTRDRAEAFF
j_gene: TRBJ1-1
d_gene: TRBD1
v_gene: TRBV3-1/TRBV3-2
abundance: .

CDR3nt: TGTGCCAGCAGCTTGCAGGGCTCACCCCAGCATTTT
CDR3aa: CASSLQGSPQHF
j_gene: TRBJ1-5
d_gene: .
v_gene: TRBV7-2
abundance: few

CDR3nt: TGTGCCAGCAGCTTAGCGGGGCGGGGCGGCGAGCAGTACTTC
CDR3aa: CASSLAGRGGEQYF
j_gene: TRBJ2-7
d_gene: .
v_gene: TRBV7-3
abundance: .

CDR3nt: TGTGCCAGCAGCCGCCAGACAGGGTCGAACACTGAAGCTTTCTTT
CDR3aa: CASSRQTGSNTEAFF
j_gene: TRBJ1-1
d_gene: TRBD1
v_gene: TRBV9
abundance: few

CDR3nt: TGTGCCAGCAGTGAAAAATGGCAGGGAGGACAGCCCCAGCATTTT
CDR3aa: CASSEKWQGGQPQHF
j_gene: TRBJ1-5
d_gene: .
v_gene: TRBV2
abundance: .

CDR3nt: TGTGCCAGCGTTTCGGGGGAGTCCTACGAGCAGTACTTC
CDR3aa: CASVSGESYEQYF
j_gene: TRBJ2-7
d_gene: .
v_gene: TRBV6-5
abundance: .

CDR3nt: TGTGCCAGTAGTATGCGAATGGGGAGGGCGCGGGAGACCCAGTACTTC
CDR3aa: CASSMRMGRARETQYF
j_gene: TRBJ2-5
d_gene: TRBD2
v_gene: TRBV19
abundance: .

CDR3nt: TGTGCCAGCACCCAGGGGTTCGGGAACACTGAAGCTTTCTTT
CDR3aa: CASTQGFGNTEAFF
j_gene: TRBJ1-1
d_gene: .
v_gene: TRBV28
abundance: .

CDR3nt: TGTGCCGGCAACAGGGGAAACTATGGCTACACCTTC
CDR3aa: CAGNRGNYGYTF
j_gene: TRBJ1-2
d_gene: TRBD1
v_gene: TRBV30
abundance: .

CDR3nt: TGTGCCAGTAGATCCGGGACAGAGTACTATGGCTACACCTTC
CDR3aa: CASRSGTEYYGYTF
j_gene: TRBJ1-2
d_gene: TRBD1
v_gene: TRBV19
abundance: .

CDR3nt: TGCGCCAGCAGCTTGTTAGCCGGGAGCACAGATACGCAGTATTTT
CDR3aa: CASSLLAGSTDTQYF
j_gene: TRBJ2-3
d_gene: .
v_gene: TRBV5-1
abundance: .

CDR3nt: TGTGCCAGCAGCGTAGACTATGGGGCTAGCGGGGGCCGTAGCTCCTACAATGAGCAGTTCTTC
CDR3aa: CASSVDYGASGGRSSYNEQFF
j_gene: TRBJ2-1
d_gene: TRBD2
v_gene: TRBV9
abundance: .

CDR3nt: TGTGCCACCAGTTCGCCGGGACAGGGGGCTGGAAACACCATATATTTT
CDR3aa: CATSSPGQGAGNTIYF
j_gene: TRBJ1-3
d_gene: TRBD1
v_gene: TRBV15
abundance: few

CDR3nt: TGTGCCAGCAGCTTCGCCCCTGGGGGGGGGCCCTCCTACGAGCAGTACTTC
CDR3aa: CASSFAPGGGPSYEQYF
j_gene: TRBJ2-7
d_gene: .
v_gene: TRBV9
abundance: .

CDR3nt: TGTGCCAGCAGTGAGATCGTCGGACAGGGGTCGCTCGAGCAGTACTTC
CDR3aa: CASSEIVGQGSLEQYF
j_gene: TRBJ2-7
d_gene: TRBD1
v_gene: TRBV6-1
abundance: .

CDR3nt: TGTGCCAGCAGCCGAGCCTACAGCTACGAGCAGTACTTC
CDR3aa: CASSRAYSYEQYF
j_gene: TRBJ2-7
d_gene: .
v_gene: TRBV5-8
abundance: .

CDR3nt: TGTGCCAGCAGACCCAGTGGCAATCAGCCCCAGCATTTT
CDR3aa: CASRPSGNQPQHF
j_gene: TRBJ1-5
d_gene: .
v_gene: TRBV6-5
abundance: .

CDR3nt: TGTGCCAGCAGCCAGACGGATGACGCGGGGCCGTGGTTCTTC
CDR3aa: CASSQTDDAGPWFF
j_gene: TRBJ2-1
d_gene: .
v_gene: TRBV3-1/TRBV3-2
abundance: .